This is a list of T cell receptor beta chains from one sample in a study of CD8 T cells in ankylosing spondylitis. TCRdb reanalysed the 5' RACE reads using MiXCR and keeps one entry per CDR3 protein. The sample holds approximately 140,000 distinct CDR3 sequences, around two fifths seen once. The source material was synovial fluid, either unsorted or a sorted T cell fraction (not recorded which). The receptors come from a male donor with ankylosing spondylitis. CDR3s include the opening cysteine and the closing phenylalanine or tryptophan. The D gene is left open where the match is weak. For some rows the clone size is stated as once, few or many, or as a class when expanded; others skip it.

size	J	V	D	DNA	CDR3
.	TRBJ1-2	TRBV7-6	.	TGTGCCAGCAGCTCAGACCCGAGCGATGGCTACACCTTC	CASSSDPSDGYTF
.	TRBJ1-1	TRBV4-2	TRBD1	TGTGCCAGCAGCCAAATTGGCAGGGGGCCTACTGAAGCTTTCTTT	CASSQIGRGPTEAFF
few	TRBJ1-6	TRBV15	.	TGTGCCACCAGCAGAGAGGGGGGGTGGCCCCTCCACTTT	CATSREGGWPLHF
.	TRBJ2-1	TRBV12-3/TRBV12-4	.	TGTGCCAGCAGTGACCGGGGAGGTGAGCAGTTCTTC	CASSDRGGEQFF
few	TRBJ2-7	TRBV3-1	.	TGTGCCAGCAGCCAAGAACCGCTCTACGAGCAGTACTTC	CASSQEPLYEQYF
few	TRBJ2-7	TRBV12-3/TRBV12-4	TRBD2	TGTGCCAGCAGTCCTCTAGCGGGTTTTCGCCCCTGGGCCTACGAGCAGTACTTC	CASSPLAGFRPWAYEQYF
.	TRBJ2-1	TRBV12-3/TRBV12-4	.	TGTGCCAACAGTTTAGGGATAGGAAAGTACAATGAGCAGTTCTTC	CANSLGIGKYNEQFF
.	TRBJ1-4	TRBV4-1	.	TGCGCCAGCAGCCAAGGTCAGGGCTCCTACGAAAAACTGTTTTTT	CASSQGQGSYEKLFF
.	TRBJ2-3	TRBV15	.	TGTGCCACCAGCAGAGGCGCAGGGGGGGCAGATACGCAGTATTTT	CATSRGAGGADTQYF
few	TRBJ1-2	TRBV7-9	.	TGTGGGATACGGGAGTACAATAAAACTAACTATGGCTACACCTTC	CGIREYNKTNYGYTF
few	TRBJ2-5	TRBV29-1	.	TGCAGCGTTGATTCTTGGCCCAACCTCAGGGGTTTGGAAGAGACCCAGTACTTC	CSVDSWPNLRGLEETQYF
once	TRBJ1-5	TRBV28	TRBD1	TGTGCCAGCAGGGGGGACCGGGACAGGAGTTATTATAGCAATCAGCCCCAGCATTTT	CASRGDRDRSYYSNQPQHF
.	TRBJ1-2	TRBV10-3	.	TGTGCCATCAGTGTTGCTAACTATGGCTACACCTTC	CAISVANYGYTF
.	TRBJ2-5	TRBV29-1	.	TGCAGCGTTGAGTCAGGACAAGAGACCCAGTACTTC	CSVESGQETQYF
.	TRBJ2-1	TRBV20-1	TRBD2	TGCAGTGCTAGAGATCAGGGTACAGCGGGAGGGTTATACAATGAGCAGTTCTTC	CSARDQGTAGGLYNEQFF
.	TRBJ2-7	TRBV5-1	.	TGCGCCAGCAGATCAAAAACGTGGGGCTCCCCCTACGAGCAGTACTTC	CASRSKTWGSPYEQYF
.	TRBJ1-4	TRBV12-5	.	TGTGCTAGTGGTTTGGTAATGAGGGAAGCTAATGAAAAACTGTTTTTT	CASGLVMREANEKLFF
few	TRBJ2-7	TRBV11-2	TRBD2	TGTGCCAGCAGCTTAGGGAGCGGGAGTTGGTTTTTTGCCCCCTACGAGCAGTACTTC	CASSLGSGSWFFAPYEQYF
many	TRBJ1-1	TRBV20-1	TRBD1	TGCAGTGTCCGCCCGCTTCAGGGGGGGGACACTGAAGCTTTCTTT	CSVRPLQGGDTEAFF
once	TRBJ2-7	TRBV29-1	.	TGCAGCGTTGTCTCTACCGGGGGCTACGAGCAGTACTTC	CSVVSTGGYEQYF
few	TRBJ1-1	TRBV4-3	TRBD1	TGCGCCAGCAGCCAAGTAATGGGGGAGGGGGCCACTGAAGCTTTCTTT	CASSQVMGEGATEAFF
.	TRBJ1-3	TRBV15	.	TGTGCCACCAGCAGAGATCCTCATCGCGAGAGCTCTGGAAACACCATATATTTT	CATSRDPHRESSGNTIYF
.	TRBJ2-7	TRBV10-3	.	TGTGCCATCAGTGTGGACAGCTACGAGCAGTACTTC	CAISVDSYEQYF
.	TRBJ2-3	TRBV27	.	TGTGCCAGCAGTTTCGGGGACACAGATACGCAGTATTTT	CASSFGDTDTQYF
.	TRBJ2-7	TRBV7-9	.	TGTGCCAGCAGCTCCCCTTCACTCTTGGGTGAGCAGTACTTC	CASSSPSLLGEQYF
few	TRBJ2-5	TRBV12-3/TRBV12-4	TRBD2	TGTGCCAGCAGTCTCTGGACTAGCGGACTAGGAACCCAAGAGACCCAGTACTTC	CASSLWTSGLGTQETQYF